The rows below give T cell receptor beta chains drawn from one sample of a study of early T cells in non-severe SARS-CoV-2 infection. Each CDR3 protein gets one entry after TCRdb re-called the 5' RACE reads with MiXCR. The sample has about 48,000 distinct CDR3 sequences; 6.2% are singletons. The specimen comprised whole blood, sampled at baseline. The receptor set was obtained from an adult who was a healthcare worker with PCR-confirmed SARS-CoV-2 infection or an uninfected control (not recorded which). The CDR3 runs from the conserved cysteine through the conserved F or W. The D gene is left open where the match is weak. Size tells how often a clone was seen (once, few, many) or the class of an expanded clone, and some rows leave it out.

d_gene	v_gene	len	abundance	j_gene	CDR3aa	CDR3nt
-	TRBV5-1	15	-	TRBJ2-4	CASSRGQGAKNIQYF	TGCGCCAGCAGCCGGGGGCAGGGGGCCAAAAACATTCAGTACTTC
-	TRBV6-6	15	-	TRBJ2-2	CASSYSGAFTGELFF	TGTGCCAGCAGTTACTCAGGAGCATTCACCGGGGAGCTGTTTTTT
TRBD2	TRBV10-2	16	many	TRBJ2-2	CASSRRTSAGTGELFF	TGCGCCAGCAGCCGTAGGACTAGCGCAGGCACCGGGGAGCTGTTTTTT
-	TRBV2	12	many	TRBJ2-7	CASSAGMYEQYF	TGTGCCAGCAGTGCGGGGATGTACGAGCAGTACTTC
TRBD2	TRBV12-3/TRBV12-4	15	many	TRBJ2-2	CATHPAGERSGELFF	TGTGCCACTCACCCGGCGGGGGAACGATCCGGGGAGCTGTTTTTT
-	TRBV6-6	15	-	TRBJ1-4	CASSPGLASNEKLFF	TGTGCCAGCAGCCCTGGGCTGGCGTCTAATGAAAAACTGTTTTTT
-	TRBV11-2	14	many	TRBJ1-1	CASSYRVAGTEAFF	TGTGCCAGCAGCTACAGGGTGGCCGGCACTGAAGCTTTCTTT
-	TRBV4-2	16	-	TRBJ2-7	CASSQDTDTALDEQYF	TGTGCCAGCAGCCAAGATACGGACACGGCCCTCGACGAGCAGTACTTC
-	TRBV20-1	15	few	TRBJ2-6	CSARRADSGANVLTF	TGCAGTGCTAGACGGGCCGACTCTGGGGCCAACGTCCTGACTTTC
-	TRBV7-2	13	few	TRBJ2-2	CASSPSSVGELFF	TGTGCCAGCAGCCCCTCGTCTGTCGGGGAGCTGTTTTTT